A selection of T cell receptor beta chains follows, all from one sample in a study of PD-1 blockade in mismatch repair-deficient tumors. Produced via immunoSEQ multiplex PCR; TCRdb's table is partial and in-frame only. This table has approximately 110,000 clones, more than 60% appearing once. The sample here was peripheral blood, taken approximately 60 weeks after starting pembrolizumab. The receptors here all came from an adult with mismatch repair-deficient cancer. Each CDR3 is given with its conserved first and last residue. Where a row states a size, it is once, few, many or the class of an expanded clone; other rows omit it.

v_gene,j_gene,abundance,CDR3aa
TRBV7-9,TRBJ2-1,-,CASSLVAGGYNEQFF
TRBV5-1,TRBJ2-2,-,CASSYNPVNTGELFF
TRBV27,TRBJ1-2,-,CASSLKPGRNNYGYTF
TRBV10-3,TRBJ1-1,-,CAMRLDRDTEAFF
TRBV27,TRBJ2-1,-,CASSVGVYNEQFF
TRBV5-1,TRBJ1-1,-,CASSLRGGTEAFF
TRBV9,TRBJ1-1,-,CASSADLDIEAFF
TRBV4-3,TRBJ2-2,-,CASSQDWPGDTGELFF
TRBV15,TRBJ2-5,-,CATSRVTEEETQYF
TRBV6-1,TRBJ2-5,-,CASGGGQRQETQYF
TRBV7-2,TRBJ1-3,-,CASSLAGGRSGNTIYF
TRBV7-2,TRBJ2-7,-,CASGNSYEQYF
TRBV4-3,TRBJ2-6,-,CASSQDKVSGANVLTF
TRBV11-3,TRBJ1-1,-,CASRDRGLNTEAFF
TRBV4-1,TRBJ2-2,-,CASSPTSFNTGELFF
TRBV5-1,TRBJ1-1,-,CASSSDRVLDTEAFF
TRBV9,TRBJ2-5,-,CASSPGHRTSGRARSPETQYF
TRBV19,-,-,CASGHPTYEQYF
TRBV18,TRBJ2-3,-,CASSPRVAGDTDTQYF
TRBV11-2,TRBJ2-7,-,CASSLLREGTYEQYF
TRBV5-6,TRBJ2-5,-,CASSHRGRRGAQYF
TRBV19,TRBJ1-4,-,CASSIRTGTNEKLFF
TRBV7-3,TRBJ2-7,few,CASSPTGGEQYF
TRBV29-1,TRBJ1-2,-,CSVDLGQGASGYTF
TRBV29-1,TRBJ1-4,-,CSVEGTREGEKLFF
TRBV6-5,TRBJ1-1,few,CASSSYNGVGDAEAFF
TRBV27,TRBJ2-7,-,CASSSWTSGNAQYF
TRBV7-2,TRBJ2-3,once,CASSLGGQVTDTQYF
TRBV11-3,TRBJ2-1,-,CASSLKGNEQFF
TRBV7-9,TRBJ2-3,-,CASSLALATDTQYF
TRBV7-6,TRBJ2-7,-,CASSLEGPYEQYF
TRBV29-1,TRBJ1-4,-,CSVGGTGNNEKLFF
TRBV6-1,TRBJ1-5,-,CASSEQVNQPQHF